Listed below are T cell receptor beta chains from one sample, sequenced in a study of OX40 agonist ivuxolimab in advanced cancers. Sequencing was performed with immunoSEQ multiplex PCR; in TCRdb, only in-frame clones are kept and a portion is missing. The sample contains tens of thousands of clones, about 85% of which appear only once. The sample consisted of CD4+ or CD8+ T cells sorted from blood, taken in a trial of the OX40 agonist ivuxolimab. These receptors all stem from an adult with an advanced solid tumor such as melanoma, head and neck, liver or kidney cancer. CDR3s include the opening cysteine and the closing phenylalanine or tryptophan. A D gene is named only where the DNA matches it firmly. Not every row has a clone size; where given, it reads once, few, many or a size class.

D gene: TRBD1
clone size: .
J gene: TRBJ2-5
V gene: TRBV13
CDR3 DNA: TGTGCCAGCAGCTTAGTAACAGGGGGTCAAGAGACCCAGTACTTC
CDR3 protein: CASSLVTGGQETQYF

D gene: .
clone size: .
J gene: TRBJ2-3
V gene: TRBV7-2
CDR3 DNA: TGTGCCAGCAGCTTAGCCCTAACCAGCACAGATACGCAGTATTTT
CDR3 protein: CASSLALTSTDTQYF

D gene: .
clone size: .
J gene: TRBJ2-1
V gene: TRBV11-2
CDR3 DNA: TGTGCCAGCAGCCCGAGGCCCGAAAATGAGCAGTTCTTC
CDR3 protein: CASSPRPENEQFF

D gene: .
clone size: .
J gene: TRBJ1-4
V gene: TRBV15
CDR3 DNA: TGTGCCACCAGCAGAGACAGGGGTGCGGAAAAACTGTTTTTT
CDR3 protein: CATSRDRGAEKLFF

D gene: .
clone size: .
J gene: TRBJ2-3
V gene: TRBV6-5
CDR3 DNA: TGTGCCAGCAAAAGGGACGGTAGCACAGATACGCAGTATTTT
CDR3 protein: CASKRDGSTDTQYF

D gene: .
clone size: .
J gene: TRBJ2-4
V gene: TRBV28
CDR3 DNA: TGTGCCTCCCTCGGCCCGGGAAACATTCAGTACTTC
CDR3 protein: CASLGPGNIQYF

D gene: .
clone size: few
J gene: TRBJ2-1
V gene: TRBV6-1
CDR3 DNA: TGTGCCAGCAGTGACAGGGGCTCTGTGACAATACGCAGCGGGCAGTTCTTC
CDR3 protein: CASSDRGSVTIRSGQFF

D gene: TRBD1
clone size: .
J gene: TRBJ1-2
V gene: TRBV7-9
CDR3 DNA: TGTGCCAGCAGTCCGACAGGGGTCTATGGCTACACCTTC
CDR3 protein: CASSPTGVYGYTF

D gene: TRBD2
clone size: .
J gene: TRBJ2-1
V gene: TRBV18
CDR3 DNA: TGTGCCAGCTCACCAAGGGCGGGAGGAGATAATGAGCAGTTCTTC
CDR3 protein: CASSPRAGGDNEQFF

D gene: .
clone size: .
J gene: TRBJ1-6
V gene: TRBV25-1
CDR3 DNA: TGTGCCAGCAGTGCACCTACCGGGGGGGCCTATAATTCACCCCTCCACTTT
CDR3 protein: CASSAPTGGAYNSPLHF

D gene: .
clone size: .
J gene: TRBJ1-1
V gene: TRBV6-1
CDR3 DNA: TGTGCCAGCAGTGTCAGGGAGAACACTGAAGCTTTCTTT
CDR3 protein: CASSVRENTEAFF

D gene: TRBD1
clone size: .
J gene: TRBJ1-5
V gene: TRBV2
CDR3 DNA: TGTGCCAGCAGGGGGGACAGTAGCAATCAGCCCCAGCATTTT
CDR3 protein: CASRGDSSNQPQHF

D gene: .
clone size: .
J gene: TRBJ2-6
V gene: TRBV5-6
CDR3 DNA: TGTGCCAGCAGCCTTCGGGGAGGTGGGGCCAACGTCCTGACTTTC
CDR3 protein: CASSLRGGGANVLTF

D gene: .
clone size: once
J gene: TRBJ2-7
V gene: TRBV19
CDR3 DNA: TGTGCCAGTAGGAGAAATTCGGAGGACGAGCAGTACTTC
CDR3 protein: CASRRNSEDEQYF

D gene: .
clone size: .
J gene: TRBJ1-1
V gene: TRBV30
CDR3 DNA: TGTGCCTGGAGTCGCTTTAGCGGACAAATGAACACTGAAGCTTTCTTT
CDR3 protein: CAWSRFSGQMNTEAFF

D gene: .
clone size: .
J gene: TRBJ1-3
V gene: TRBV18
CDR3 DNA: TGTGCCAGCTCACAGTGGCCACCTAACTCTGGAAACACCATATATTTT
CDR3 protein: CASSQWPPNSGNTIYF

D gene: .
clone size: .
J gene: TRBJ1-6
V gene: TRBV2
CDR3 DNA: TGTGCCAGCAGTGACCTCAGGAATTCACCCCTCCACTTT
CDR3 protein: CASSDLRNSPLHF

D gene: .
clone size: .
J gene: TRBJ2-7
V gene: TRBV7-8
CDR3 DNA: TGTGCCAGCAGCTTGACAGCCCGCTACGAGCAGTACTTC
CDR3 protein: CASSLTARYEQYF

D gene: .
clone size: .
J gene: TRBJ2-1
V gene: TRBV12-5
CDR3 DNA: TGTGCTAGTGGTTTGGCTCTGAATAGAGGGTCCTACAATGAGCAGTTCTTC
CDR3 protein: CASGLALNRGSYNEQFF

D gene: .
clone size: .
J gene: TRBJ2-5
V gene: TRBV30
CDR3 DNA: TGTGCCTGGCGCCGGACAGTCATTGAAGAGACCCAGTACTTC
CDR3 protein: CAWRRTVIEETQYF

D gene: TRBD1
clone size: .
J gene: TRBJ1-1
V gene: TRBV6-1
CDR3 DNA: TGTGCCAGCAGTGATCCCACAGGGGGCGCAGACACTGAAGCTTTCTTT
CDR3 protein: CASSDPTGGADTEAFF

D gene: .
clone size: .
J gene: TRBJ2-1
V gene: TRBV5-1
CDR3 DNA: TGCGCCAGCAGCTGGGGGACCGGGTCTCGGGATCCCGGGGGGCAGTTCTTC
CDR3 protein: CASSWGTGSRDPGGQFF

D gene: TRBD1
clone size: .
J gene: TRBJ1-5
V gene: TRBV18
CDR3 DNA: TGTGCCAGCTCACCAAGGCCTCAGGGGGTGAATCAGCCCCAGCATTTT
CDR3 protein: CASSPRPQGVNQPQHF

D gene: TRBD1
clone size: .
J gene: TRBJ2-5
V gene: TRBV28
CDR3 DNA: TGTGCCAGCAGCACCCGACAGGGGCAAGAGACCCAGTACTTC
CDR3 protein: CASSTRQGQETQYF

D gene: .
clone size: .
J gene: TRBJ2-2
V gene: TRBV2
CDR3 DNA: TGTGCCAGCAGTGTTACCTCCTGGGCCGGGGAGCTGTTTTTT
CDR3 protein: CASSVTSWAGELFF

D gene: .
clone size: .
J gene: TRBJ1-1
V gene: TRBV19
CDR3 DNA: TGTGCCAGTAGTGCAGGGAGGAACACTGAAGCTTTCTTT
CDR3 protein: CASSAGRNTEAFF

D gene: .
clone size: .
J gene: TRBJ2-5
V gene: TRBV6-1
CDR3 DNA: TGTGCCAGCAGTCCCCGATATGATGGGACCCAGTACTTC
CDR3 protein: CASSPRYDGTQYF

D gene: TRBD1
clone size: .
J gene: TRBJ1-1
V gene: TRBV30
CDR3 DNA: TGTGCCTGGAGTGCGAAGGACAGGGGGACAAGGAACACTGAAGCTTTCTTT
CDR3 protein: CAWSAKDRGTRNTEAFF

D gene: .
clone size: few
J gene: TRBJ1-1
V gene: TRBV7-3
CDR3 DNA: TGTGCCAGCAGCTTAACGCCAGGGAGAACTGAAGCTTTCTTT
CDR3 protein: CASSLTPGRTEAFF

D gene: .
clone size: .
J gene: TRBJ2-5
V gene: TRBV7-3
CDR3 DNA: TGTGCCAGCAGCCTCAACAGCGGGGAGACCCAGTACTTC
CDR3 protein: CASSLNSGETQYF

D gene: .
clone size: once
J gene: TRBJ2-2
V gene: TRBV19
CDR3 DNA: TGTGCCAGTAGTACCCGACAGGCTTCGAACACCGGGGAGCTGTTTTTT
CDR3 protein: CASSTRQASNTGELFF

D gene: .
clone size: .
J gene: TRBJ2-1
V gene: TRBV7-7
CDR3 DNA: TGTGCCAGCAGCTTAGAGGTCTTCCCTAATGAGCAGTTCTTC
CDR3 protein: CASSLEVFPNEQFF